The T cell receptor (beta chain) under discussion was sequenced for a study of vaccination and CD4 T cells after COVID-19 (dated by TCRdb to about 2022). Study-wide context: Convalescent patients had a positive SARS-CoV-2 result on nasal swab PCR, and of these patients, several had mild disease and one had severe disease. The convalescent cohort included six males and four females, with two Hispanic individuals, seven Caucasians, two Asians and one multiracial person. Each participant got two doses of either the Pfizer-BioNTech BNT162b2 vaccine (n=8) or the Moderna mRNA-1273 vaccine (n=2). Post-COVID blood samples were collected from convalescent patients a median of around 96 days after diagnosis, with a range of roughly 30 to 161 days. Post-vaccine blood samples were taken a median of 72 days after the second vaccine dose, with a range of 14 to 241 days. Three convalescent patients were sampled both early after vaccination (day 14) and late after vaccination (days 161 to 241). The spike-specific CD4+ TCR repertoire was compared before and after mRNA vaccination in under 11 COVID-19 convalescent patients and 4 infection-naive healthy vaccine recipients. Points the paper makes about the study in general: In convalescent patients, a median roughly 87% of post-vaccine SARS-CoV-2-reactive clones were detected only after vaccination, and vaccine-specific priming was suggested by this finding. Although the median number of SARS-CoV-2-reactive clonotypes went up from 21 after infection to about 38 after vaccination, the increase was not significant. Only a relatively small number of convalescent patients were included in the study, and early timepoints following natural infection were not analyzed. Of the vaccine-specific clones found in convalescent patients, nearly all (304 of 307) were mono-reactive for SARS-CoV-2 spike instead of being cross-reactive with common cold coronaviruses.

CDR1 and CDR2 were assigned from the germline V gene (reference sequence) as DFQATT and SNEGSKA. Between the V and J ends, shortened by 3 bases and 4 bases respectively, the junction contains 15 bases. Taken from cysteine to phenylalanine, the CDR3 has 14 residues. The entry retains the CDR3 DNA only, 42 bases that are in frame from base 1. The sample holds a few counts of this clonotype. Its target antigen remains unknown. Per-nucleotide qualities are absent, and no much larger clonotype sits a single base away. The sample's time point label, in plain terms: late sampling 161 to 241 days after vaccination in a few convalescent patients. Positive SARS-CoV-2 PCR tests in the convalescent patients dated from March to December 2020, before Alpha, Beta and Delta variants emerged in the United States. Ficoll-Paque Plus gradient centrifugation was used to isolate PBMCs from whole blood, and the isolated PBMCs were then either used fresh or cryopreserved at -140C.

Library generation was performed with PCR. The instrument was an Illumina iSeq 100. The paper's processing steps were these. Non-productive sequences were filtered out, and CDR3s that did not start with C, did not end with F or W, or were shorter than 7 amino acids were discarded. Using R version 3.6.1, CDR3 homology was evaluated through Levenshtein distances (stringdist) along with unrooted phylogenetic trees (ape). The raw public reads went through TCRdb reprocessing: fastp at Q25, MiXCR clone calling, in-frame beta chains kept. Here each entry gathers all rows of one CDR3 protein and keeps the most common genes and DNA. TCRdb, not the original authors, processed these V and J calls. The sample profile shows 25,000 to 30,000 distinct CDR3 sequences; roughly 51% of them were found once. The ten largest make up 5.5% of the sample.

The rearrangement joined TRBV20-1 to TRBJ2-5; the best D guess is TRBD2, with 6 bases matching. The TCR comes from a human donor who had recovered from COVID-19. Source: CD4+ T cells from blood, taken about 7 months after SARS-CoV-2 vaccination. Read as DNA, the sequence is TGCAGTGCTAGGGTCGGGAGAGGGTTAGAGACCCAGTACTTC. This encodes CSARVGRGLETQYF.